This T cell receptor (beta chain) was obtained from a study of blood T cells in healthy people across ages. CDR1 and CDR2 (germline): MGHRA, YSYEKL. The CDR3 has 13 amino acids. Trimming left V 4 bases short and J 2 bases short, with 9 bases between. A second about 6 to 12 cycle PCR used barcoded and J-beta primers. TCRdb passed the 5' RACE reads through MiXCR, listing each CDR3 protein once. The sample holds about 1,500,000 distinct CDR3 sequences, 40% to 50% seen once. Study-wide results and limits: Using unsorted PBMCs precluded a conclusive naive versus antigen-experienced comparison. Versus aged donors, long-lived donors had higher diversity and more naive CD4+ cells.

A remark on this clonotype: Its specificity is unknown.

The TCR originated in a woman aged 18-30 years in good health. Sequenced material: blood. The chain carries TRBV4-1 and TRBJ2-7; D unresolved. The CDR3 DNA sequence: TGCGCCAGCAGCCCCGATTACCCCTACGAGCAGTACTTC. Amino acids: CASSPDYPYEQYF.